These T cell receptor beta chains were read from a single sample in a study of T cells in Graves' hyperthyroidism and ophthalmopathy. Each CDR3 protein gets one entry after TCRdb re-called the multiplex PCR reads with MiXCR. The sample lists about 52,000 distinct CDR3 sequences; roughly 50% were seen once. Sequenced input: blood. Source of these receptors: a woman in her 50s with Graves' ophthalmopathy. CDR3s include the opening cysteine and the closing phenylalanine or tryptophan. The D gene is left open where the match is weak. Clone size is not always given. Where it is, it says once, few, many or a class for expanded clones.

TRBV15	-	-	TRBJ1-2	TGTGCCACCAGCAGTGGCTCCGGTTGGGGGGACTGGCGCTACACCTTC	CATSSGSGWGDWRYTF
TRBV24-1	-	-	TRBJ1-2	TGTGCCACCAGTGATTTGCAGGCGGGCCGCTATGGCTACACCTTC	CATSDLQAGRYGYTF
TRBV11-2	-	many	TRBJ2-1	TGTGCCAGCAGCCTAGGGGGTGGGGCCAATGAGCAGTTCTTC	CASSLGGGANEQFF
TRBV7-2	TRBD2	-	TRBJ2-3	TGTGCCAGCAGCCTACGGGGACTAGCGGGGGGGGATACGCAGTATTTT	CASSLRGLAGGDTQYF
TRBV20-1	TRBD2	-	TRBJ2-1	TGCAGTGCTAGCCCGGGACTAGCGGGAGGATCGGAGCAGTGCTTC	CSASPGLAGGSEQCF
TRBV28	TRBD1	-	TRBJ2-7	TGTGCCAGCAGTTTCCCAGGACAGGGGAACTCCTACGAGCAGTACTTC	CASSFPGQGNSYEQYF
TRBV20-1	-	once	TRBJ2-7	TGCAGTGCTACCCCGAGGGCTTCCTACGAGCAGTACTTC	CSATPRASYEQYF
TRBV5-6	TRBD1	many	TRBJ2-7	TGTGCCAGCAGCTTGGACAGGGGACGCGCCTACGAGCAGTACTTC	CASSLDRGRAYEQYF
TRBV5-4	-	-	TRBJ2-3	TGTGCCAGCAGCTTAGGCGACAGCACAGATATGCAGTATTTT	CASSLGDSTDMQYF
TRBV19	-	many	TRBJ2-3	TGTGCCAGTAGGGAGTCAGGGCCCCGCACAGATACGCAGTATTTT	CASRESGPRTDTQYF
TRBV5-1	-	many	TRBJ2-1	TGCGCCAGCAGCTTGCTCCACCTCCCCGATGAGCAGTTCTTC	CASSLLHLPDEQFF
TRBV6-5	TRBD1	many	TRBJ2-1	TGTGCCAGCAGTTACCGGACAGGGGGCTACAATGAGCAGTTCTTC	CASSYRTGGYNEQFF
TRBV15	-	medium-sized	TRBJ2-3	TGTGCCACCAGCAGAGACTTGGCAGATACGCAGTATTTT	CATSRDLADTQYF
TRBV19	-	many	TRBJ2-5	TGTGCCAGTAGCGTCACCTCCCCGGACCAAGGCTCAGAGACCCAGTACTTC	CASSVTSPDQGSETQYF
TRBV4-1	-	many	TRBJ1-6	TGCGCCAGCAGCCAAGATGCTGTCCCACCCCTCCACTTT	CASSQDAVPPLHF
TRBV29-1	-	many	TRBJ2-7	TGCAGCGTCGACTACAACGGGCTCGGCTACGAGCAGTACTTC	CSVDYNGLGYEQYF
TRBV7-8	TRBD2	many	TRBJ2-6	TGTGCCAGCAGCCGTCCGGGACTAGATTTTTCTGGGGCCAACGTCCTGACTTTC	CASSRPGLDFSGANVLTF
TRBV6-4	TRBD2	many	TRBJ2-3	TGTGCCAGCAGTGACTCGAGCGGGGGGGCCACAGATACGCAGTATTTT	CASSDSSGGATDTQYF
TRBV20-1	-	many	TRBJ2-5	TGCAGTGCCAATGGGGGAGGAGTACGCGAGACCCAGTACTTC	CSANGGGVRETQYF